Reported below is one T cell receptor beta chain. Its antigen is unknown. This sample is drawn from a study of radiotherapy plus CTLA-4 blockade in lung cancer. Study in general: Disease control was present in roughly a third of patients, and objective responses in approximately 19%. Study-wide findings and caveats: Alongside interferon-beta, early blood T cell clone dynamics were reportedly the best predictor of response.

The repertoire was sequenced with immunoSEQ multiplex PCR; TCRdb's copy has only in-frame clones and lacks some. This sample yields about 120,000 clones, of which 90% are seen a single time; approximately 6.6% belongs to the top ten. There are 16 residues in the CDR3. J gave up 7 bases and V 5 bases, and 7 bases lay outside the gene matches. Germline V CDR1 and CDR2: SGHDT, YYEEEE. The sequencing used peripheral blood, collected from a patient treated with radiotherapy plus ipilimumab. The V gene is TRBV5-6, the J gene TRBJ2-1; 15 positions match TRBD2. The TCR was taken from a human donor with non-small cell lung cancer that progressed on radiotherapy plus ipilimumab. Written as DNA, the CDR3 is TGTGCCAGCAGTCAATTCGGGACTAGCGGGGGGAATGAGCAGTTCTTC. Protein sequence: CASSQFGTSGGNEQFF.